This TCR beta chain was captured by sequencing in a study of low-dose radiotherapy and immunotherapy resistance in tumors (dated by TCRdb to between 2022 and 2023). Regarding the research as a whole: Cohort 1 received 0.5 Gy per fraction every 2 weeks, with a prescribed total PTV dose of 6.5 Gy. For Cohort 2, the dose was 1 Gy per fraction given every two weeks, adding up to 13 Gy in total across 26 weeks. Nivolumab and ipilimumab were both given intravenously, with nivolumab at a 240 mg flat dose every two weeks and ipilimumab at 1 mg/kg every six weeks. Cyclophosphamide 200 mg/m2 was administered intravenously every two weeks, one day before each radiation and immunotherapy administration. Starting on cycle 1 day 1, patients took 300 mg of aspirin by mouth once daily for four cycles. Randomization of trial participants into treatment groups was not performed. Eight patients were included in the translational analysis: three from the first dose cohort and the first five from the second dose cohort.

This clonotype was picked up many times. The antigen it binds to is not known. No base quality information exists; no much larger clone differs at one position. What the time point label conveys for this sample: after trial treatment. Explained via the paper, the treatment or condition label denotes: LDRT plus nivolumab, ipilimumab, low-dose cyclophosphamide and aspirin (RACIN trial). The donors came from RACIN, which was a single-arm phase I dose-escalation trial that paired nivolumab and ipilimumab with aspirin, low-dose cyclophosphamide and low-dose radiotherapy. Patients with advanced, TIL-negative solid tumors were considered eligible. The CDR3 numbers 13 residues from cysteine through phenylalanine. The kept DNA is CDR3 alone, 39 bases in frame from the first base. Deletion took 0 bases off V and 6 bases off J, with a span of 8 bases between the germline ends. The CDR1 and CDR2 encoded by the germline V gene are SGHRS and YFSETQ.

Sequenced using an Illumina HiSeq 2500. To make first-strand cDNA, Superscript III was used along with a set of TRAV- and TRBV-specific primers so that both the TCRalpha and TCRbeta chains were covered. TCRs were amplified with Phusion for approximately 19 PCR cycles using a constant-region primer together with the adapter attached to the V primers. Amplification of the isolated mRNA was done with the MessageAmp II aRNA Amplification Kit, which involved a roughly 15-hour in vitro transcription at 37 degrees C. The Dynabeads mRNA DIRECT Purification Kit was used to isolate mRNA for TCR sequencing. Indexed Illumina adapters were added in a second Phusion PCR of 25 to 30 cycles, and the PCR products were purified with AMPure XP beads. The study's own analysis went as follows. Custom Perl scripts pooled TCR sequences encoding the same protein, removed out-of-frame sequences and computed each clonotype's abundance. TCR sequences supported by only a single read were excluded from analysis. Shannon entropy, Gini index, clonality, richness, and the frequency of TCRs shared between repertoires were included as repertoire metrics. TCRdb took the public reads, trimmed them with fastp at Q25, ran MiXCR for clone calling and kept in-frame beta chains. When rows share a CDR3 protein, they turn into one entry using the most common DNA and genes. These V and J calls derive from TCRdb rather than the authors' analysis. Present in this sample are fewer than 110,000 distinct CDR3 sequences, less than 25% of which were seen just once. The ten largest clones capture over 4% of the sample.

Sequencing used PBMCs, obtained after low-dose radiotherapy plus immunotherapy. This TCR came from a male donor with prostate cancer. In this chain, TRBV5-1 is recombined with TRBJ2-3, with no D gene named confidently. The DNA sequence reads TGCGCCAGCAGCTTGGAATCGCTCGATACGCAGTATTTT. It translates as CASSLESLDTQYF.